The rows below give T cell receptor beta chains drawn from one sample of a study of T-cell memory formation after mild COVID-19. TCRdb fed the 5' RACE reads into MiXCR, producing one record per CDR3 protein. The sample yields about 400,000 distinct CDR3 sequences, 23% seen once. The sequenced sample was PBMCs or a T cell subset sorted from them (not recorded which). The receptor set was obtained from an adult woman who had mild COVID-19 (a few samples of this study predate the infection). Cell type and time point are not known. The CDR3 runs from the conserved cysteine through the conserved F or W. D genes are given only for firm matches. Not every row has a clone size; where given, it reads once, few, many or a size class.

CASSKDGGGDEYGYTF	TGTGCCAGCTCAAAGGACGGAGGTGGGGATGAATATGGCTACACCTTC	TRBJ1-2	.	TRBV18	.
CSARQGVSGNTIYF	TGCAGTGCCAGACAGGGAGTCTCTGGAAACACCATATATTTT	TRBJ1-3	TRBD1	TRBV20-1	few
CASRVLGWDTGELFF	TGTGCCAGCAGAGTACTGGGGTGGGACACCGGGGAGCTGTTTTTT	TRBJ2-2	.	TRBV12-3/TRBV12-4	few
CASSAGRGLAPPGSYNEQFF	TGTGCCAGCAGCGCAGGAAGGGGACTAGCGCCCCCGGGGTCCTACAATGAGCAGTTCTTC	TRBJ2-1	TRBD2	TRBV9	.
CASSSQGGRNEQYF	TGCGCCAGCAGCTCCCAGGGCGGGAGGAACGAGCAGTACTTC	TRBJ2-7	TRBD2	TRBV5-1	many
CASSYRVGETQYF	TGTGCCAGCAGCTACAGGGTCGGGGAGACCCAGTACTTC	TRBJ2-5	.	TRBV7-9	.
CASSQDSGTNNEQFF	TGTGCCAGCAGCCAGGATTCGGGGACAAACAATGAGCAGTTCTTC	TRBJ2-1	.	TRBV6-5	.
CSVEDQRGGYQETQYF	TGCAGCGTTGAAGATCAGCGGGGGGGCTACCAAGAGACCCAGTACTTC	TRBJ2-5	TRBD2	TRBV29-1	.
CASSLYGEQYF	TGTGCCAGCAGCTTGTATGGGGAGCAGTACTTC	TRBJ2-7	.	TRBV5-4	.
CASRARPLIGQDNYGYTF	TGTGCCAGCAGAGCCCGGCCCCTCATAGGCCAAGATAACTATGGCTACACCTTC	TRBJ1-2	.	TRBV6-5	.
CASNDRGLGAQHF	TGTGCCAGCAACGATCGGGGGCTAGGAGCCCAGCATTTT	TRBJ1-5	.	TRBV12-3/TRBV12-4	few
CASRSGTYNSPLHF	TGTGCCAGTAGGTCAGGCACCTATAATTCACCCCTCCACTTT	TRBJ1-6	.	TRBV19	few
CASSLKGGFNEQFF	TGCGCCAGCAGCTTGAAGGGGGGGTTCAATGAGCAGTTCTTC	TRBJ2-1	.	TRBV5-1	.
CSVRNAWQGSYEQYF	TGCAGTGTTCGGAACGCGTGGCAGGGCTCCTACGAGCAGTACTTC	TRBJ2-7	.	TRBV20-1	.
CASSDRGLNNQPQHF	TGTGCCAGCAGTGACAGGGGGCTGAACAATCAGCCCCAGCATTTT	TRBJ1-5	TRBD1	TRBV27	.
CSARDPSGRGGNEQFF	TGCAGTGCTAGAGACCCTAGCGGGAGAGGGGGCAATGAGCAGTTCTTC	TRBJ2-1	TRBD2	TRBV20-1	.
CASSLNGADPYEQYF	TGTGCCAGCAGCTTAAATGGGGCAGACCCCTACGAGCAGTACTTC	TRBJ2-7	.	TRBV11-1	few
CASRTRTGVTRTGELFF	TGTGCCAGCAGGACCAGGACAGGGGTGACGAGGACCGGGGAGCTGTTTTTT	TRBJ2-2	TRBD1	TRBV27	few
CASRDRVGEQYF	TGTGCCAGCAGGGACAGGGTGGGCGAGCAGTACTTC	TRBJ2-7	TRBD1	TRBV6-1	.
CASSRRAMGTINYGYTF	TGTGCCAGCAGCCGCCGGGCAATGGGGACTATTAACTATGGCTACACCTTC	TRBJ1-2	.	TRBV5-5	.
CASNLRSRWNTGELFF	TGTGCCAGCAATCTTCGGTCCAGGTGGAACACCGGGGAGCTGTTTTTT	TRBJ2-2	.	TRBV11-1	few
CASSTSGRAYEQYF	TGTGCCAGCAGCACTAGCGGGAGGGCCTACGAGCAGTACTTC	TRBJ2-7	TRBD2	TRBV13	few
CASSRGLAGDYEQYF	TGTGCCAGCAGCCGGGGACTAGCGGGAGACTACGAGCAGTACTTC	TRBJ2-7	TRBD2	TRBV6-2/TRBV6-3	few
CASSLRPYRGGYTF	TGTGCCAGCAGTTTAAGGCCGTACAGGGGAGGCTACACCTTC	TRBJ1-2	TRBD1	TRBV12-3/TRBV12-4	.
CASSAEVGSNQPQHF	TGTGCCAGCAGCGCCGAGGTAGGGTCCAATCAGCCCCAGCATTTT	TRBJ1-5	.	TRBV12-3/TRBV12-4	.
CASSLVGRTGLTGELFF	TGTGCCAGCAGCTTAGTGGGTCGGACAGGGCTCACCGGGGAGCTGTTTTTT	TRBJ2-2	TRBD1	TRBV7-9	few
CASSDPRDTTSLYF	TGTGCCAGCAGTGACCCCCGGGACACGACCTCGTTATACTTC	TRBJ2-4	.	TRBV12-3/TRBV12-4	few
CASSLESPVGAPLHF	TGTGCCAGCAGCTTAGAGAGTCCGGTAGGGGCACCCCTCCACTTT	TRBJ1-6	.	TRBV7-9	.
CASSLRPPGPGTDEQFF	TGTGCCAGCTCACTCAGACCTCCAGGGCCAGGTACGGATGAGCAGTTCTTC	TRBJ2-1	.	TRBV18	.
CAWAGTGELFF	TGTGCCTGGGCCGGGACCGGGGAGCTGTTTTTT	TRBJ2-2	.	TRBV30	few
CASSPTSGGDGEQFF	TGTGCCAGCAGCCCGACTAGCGGGGGGGATGGTGAGCAGTTCTTC	TRBJ2-1	TRBD2	TRBV3-1	few
CASSQEGTLSFTGELFF	TGTGCCAGCAGCCAAGAGGGCACCCTCTCCTTCACCGGGGAGCTGTTTTTT	TRBJ2-2	.	TRBV14	once
CASNSPGTSGGPYNEQFF	TGTGCCAGCAACTCCCCCGGGACTAGCGGGGGGCCCTACAATGAGCAGTTCTTC	TRBJ2-1	TRBD2	TRBV13	.
CASSQGLAYGYTF	TGTGCCAGCAGCCAGGGATTGGCCTATGGCTACACCTTC	TRBJ1-2	.	TRBV7-2	.
CASSPRVAGSGNEQFF	TGTGCCAGCAGCCCCCGGGTAGCGGGATCGGGCAATGAGCAGTTCTTC	TRBJ2-1	TRBD2	TRBV11-3	.
CASSQEGQGYHGYTF	TGTGCCAGCAGCCAAGAGGGACAGGGATACCATGGCTACACCTTC	TRBJ1-2	TRBD1	TRBV3-1	few
CASSQDGSELAEAFF	TGTGCCAGCAGCCAAGATGGGTCCGAGTTGGCTGAAGCTTTCTTT	TRBJ1-1	.	TRBV3-1	.
CSARGPVAEQFF	TGCAGTGCTAGAGGCCCGGTGGCTGAGCAGTTCTTC	TRBJ2-1	.	TRBV20-1	many
CASSLQAGRNTEAFF	TGCGCCAGCAGCTTGCAAGCGGGGAGGAACACTGAAGCTTTCTTT	TRBJ1-1	.	TRBV5-1	few
CASSLAARERQETQYF	TGTGCCAGCAGCTTAGCTGCGCGGGAGAGGCAAGAGACCCAGTACTTC	TRBJ2-5	TRBD2	TRBV7-2	.
CASSTQGSGELFF	TGTGCCAGCAGCACACAGGGATCCGGGGAGCTGTTTTTT	TRBJ2-2	.	TRBV7-3	once
CSAFSSGANVLTF	TGCAGTGCATTTTCCTCTGGGGCCAACGTCCTGACTTTC	TRBJ2-6	.	TRBV20-1	.
CASSSQLAGRIYEQYF	TGTGCCAGCAGCTCCCAGCTAGCGGGGAGGATCTACGAGCAGTACTTC	TRBJ2-7	TRBD2	TRBV5-5	.
CAWRALADYEQYF	TGTGCCTGGAGGGCTCTAGCCGATTACGAGCAGTACTTC	TRBJ2-7	.	TRBV30	few
CASRTPGQGRSYEQYF	TGTGCCAGCAGAACCCCCGGACAGGGTCGCTCCTACGAGCAGTACTTC	TRBJ2-7	TRBD1	TRBV11-2	few
CASSPRGASYNEQFF	TGTGCCAGCAGCCCCCGGGGGGCCTCCTACAATGAGCAGTTCTTC	TRBJ2-1	.	TRBV11-3	once
CASSLEAGQSVAPVQYF	TGTGCCAGCAGCTTAGAAGCAGGGCAGTCGGTGGCTCCAGTGCAGTACTTC	TRBJ2-7	.	TRBV7-6	.
CSVEVGTGGPEQFF	TGCAGCGTTGAAGTGGGGACAGGGGGCCCTGAGCAGTTCTTC	TRBJ2-1	TRBD1	TRBV29-1	few